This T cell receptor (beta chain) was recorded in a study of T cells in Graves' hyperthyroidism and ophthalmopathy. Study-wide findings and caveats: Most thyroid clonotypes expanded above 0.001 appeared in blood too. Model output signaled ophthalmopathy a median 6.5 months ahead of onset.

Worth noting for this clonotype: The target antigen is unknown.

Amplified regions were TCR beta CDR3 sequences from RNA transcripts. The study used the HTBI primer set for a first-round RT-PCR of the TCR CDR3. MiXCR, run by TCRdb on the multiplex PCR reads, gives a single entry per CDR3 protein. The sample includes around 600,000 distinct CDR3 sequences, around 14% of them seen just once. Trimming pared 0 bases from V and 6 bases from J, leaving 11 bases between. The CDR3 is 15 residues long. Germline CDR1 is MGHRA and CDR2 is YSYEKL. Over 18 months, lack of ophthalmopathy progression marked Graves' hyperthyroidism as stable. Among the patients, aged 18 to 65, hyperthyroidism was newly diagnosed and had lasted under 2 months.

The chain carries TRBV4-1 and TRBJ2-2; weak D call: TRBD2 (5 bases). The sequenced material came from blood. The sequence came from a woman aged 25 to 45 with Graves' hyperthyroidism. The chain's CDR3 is CASSQDPSGAGELFF. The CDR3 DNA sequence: TGCGCCAGCAGCCAAGACCCCTCCGGGGCCGGGGAGCTGTTTTTT.